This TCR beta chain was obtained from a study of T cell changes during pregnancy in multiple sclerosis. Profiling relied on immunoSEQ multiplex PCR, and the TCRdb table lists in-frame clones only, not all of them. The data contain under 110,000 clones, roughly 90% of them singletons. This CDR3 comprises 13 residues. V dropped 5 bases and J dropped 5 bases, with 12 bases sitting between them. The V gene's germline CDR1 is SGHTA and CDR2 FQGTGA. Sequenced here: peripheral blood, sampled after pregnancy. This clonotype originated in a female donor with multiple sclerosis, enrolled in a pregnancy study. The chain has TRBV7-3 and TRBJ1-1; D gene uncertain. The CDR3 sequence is CASSQTSGTEAFF. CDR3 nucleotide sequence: TGTGCCAGCAGCCAAACGTCGGGGACTGAAGCTTTCTTT. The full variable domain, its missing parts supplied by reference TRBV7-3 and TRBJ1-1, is GAGVSQTPSNKVTEKGKYVELRCDPISGHTALYWYRQSLGQGPEFLIYFQGTGAADDSGLPNDRFFAVRPEGSVSTLKIQRTERGDSAVYLCASSQTSGTEAFFGQGTRLTVV.